Listed here are 17 T cell receptor beta chains from one sample, sequenced in a study of blood T cell repertoires in COVID-19. Assay: immunoSEQ multiplex PCR; the TCRdb copy retains only in-frame clones and omits some. The sample contains about 240,000 clones, around four fifths of which appear only once. The specimen sequenced was peripheral blood. Receptors originate from a man between 25 and 39 years old who had recovered from COVID-19.

The chain has TRBV10-3 and TRBJ1-1; perhaps TRBD1 as D (6 bases). Germline V lookup: CDR1 ENHRY, CDR2 SYGVKD. Trimming pared 10 bases from V and 7 bases from J, leaving 16 bases between. This CDR3 comprises 12 residues. The chain's CDR3 is CASSGEGGEAFF. The CDR3 coding sequence is TGTGCCAGTTCAGGGGAAGGGGGTGAAGCTTTCTTT.

The rearrangement uses TRBV2 and TRBJ2-7; 8 bases map to TRBD1. From germline, CDR1 is SNHLY and CDR2 FYNNEI. With V trimmed by 9 bases and J by 0 bases, 4 bases remained unmatched. This CDR3 region has 13 residues. CDR3 loop: CASRQGFSYEQYF. The CDR3 DNA sequence: TGTGCCAGTCGACAGGGGTTCTCCTACGAGCAGTACTTC.

The chain joins TRBV5-6 to TRBJ2-2; no clear D gene. The CDR3 runs to 13 residues. Trimming pared 7 bases from V and 2 bases from J, leaving 9 bases between. Germline values: CDR1 SGHDT, CDR2 YYEEEE. CDR3 nucleotide sequence: TGTGCCAGCCCTTCTCCTAACACCGGGGAGCTGTTTTTT. Translating it yields CASPSPNTGELFF.

The chain has TRBV2 and TRBJ2-2; 12 bases are shared with TRBD2. CDR1 and CDR2 from the germline V gene are SNHLY and FYNNEI. V was clipped by 0 bases and J by 6 bases; unmatched bases: 8. CDR3 size: 18 residues. DNA for the CDR3: TGTGCCAGCAGTGAAGCGCTTCTGACTAGCGGGGGTTCCGGGGAGCTGTTTTTT. It translates to CASSEALLTSGGSGELFF.

The chain joins TRBV18 to TRBJ2-5; unclear D gene. The V end lost 4 bases, the J end lost 3 bases, and 3 bases lay between the germline ends. The germline CDR1 and CDR2 sequences are KGHSH and LQKENI. The CDR3 runs 11 residues. The chain's CDR3 is CASSLKETQYF. CDR3 sequence (DNA): TGTGCCAGCTCACTTAAAGAGACCCAGTACTTC.

The V gene is TRBV7-9, the J gene TRBJ1-6; 9 positions match TRBD1. Germline-derived CDR1 and CDR2 are SEHNR and FQNEAQ (reference sequence). The length of the CDR3 is 15 residues. The V gene end was trimmed by 3 bases and the J gene end by 7 bases; junction bases not matched to a gene: 4. CDR3 loop: CASSFAGQGNSPLHF. DNA of the CDR3: TGTGCCAGCAGCTTTGCGGGACAGGGAAATTCACCCCTCCACTTT.

Only a few counts were recorded for this clone. The chain employs TRBV2 and TRBJ1-1; D may be TRBD1 (5 bases). The germline gives CDR1 SNHLY, CDR2 FYNNEI. Between the trimmed V and J ends, which lost 1 base and 8 bases, there was a span of 11 bases. The CDR3 spans 13 residues. CDR3 sequence (DNA): TGTGCCAGCAGTGAAGGGACACACCGCGAAGCTTTCTTT. This codes for CASSEGTHREAFF.

The J gene is TRBJ2-1, the V gene TRBV29-1, with D maybe TRBD2 (6 bases). Trimming removed 8 bases at V and 10 bases at J, with 24 bases between. Germline V gene data show CDR1 as SQVTM and CDR2 as ANQGSEA. The CDR3 extends over 14 amino acids. Here the CDR3 reads CSSPRGVAVCEQFF. The CDR3 coding sequence is TGCAGCTCCCCTAGGGGAGTAGCGGTATGCGAGCAGTTCTTC.

V gene TRBV6-5 combines with J gene TRBJ2-7; D is ambiguous. Germline CDR1 is MNHEY and CDR2 is SVGAGI. This CDR3 has 15 residues. V lost 6 bases and J 1 base, leaving 16 bases between the germline ends. CDR3: CASRRHTDPSYEQYV. CDR3 coding DNA: TGTGCCAGCAGGAGACACACTGATCCTTCCTACGAGCAGTACGTC.

This chain connects TRBV19 to TRBJ1-5; a weak D match, TRBD1 (5 bases). The CDR3 runs 16 residues. Trimming pared 4 bases from V and 5 bases from J, leaving 18 bases between. Germline values: CDR1 LNHDA, CDR2 SQIVND (reference sequence). The DNA of the CDR3 is TGTGCCAGTAGTACGTGGCCAGGGATGGGCTATCAGCCCCAGCATTTT. Amino acid sequence: CASSTWPGMGYQPQHF. Full variable domain (outside the CDR3, taken from reference TRBV19 and TRBJ1-5): DGGITQSPKYLFRKEGQNVTLSCEQNLNHDAMYWYRQDPGQGLRLIYYSQIVNDFQKGDIAEGYSVSREKKESFPLTVTSAQKNPTAFYLCASSTWPGMGYQPQHFGDGTRLSIL.

This clone was detected only once. This chain joins TRBV4-1 and TRBJ2-5; D is undetermined. The germline CDR1 and CDR2 sequences are MGHRA and YSYEKL. The CDR3 has 15 residues. Trimming pared 0 bases from V and 1 base from J, leaving 9 bases between. DNA of the CDR3: TGCGCCAGCAGCCAAGATAAAGCCGGCCAAGAGACCCAGTACTTC. Translating it yields CASSQDKAGQETQYF.

This chain links TRBV27 with TRBJ1-6; tentatively, D is TRBD1 (6 bases). The V and J ends lost 5 bases and 7 bases respectively, with 12 bases between them. The CDR3 is 14 residues long. Germline V gives CDR1 MNHEY, CDR2 SMNVEV (reference sequence). The CDR3 reads CASSGGRVNSPLHF. For the CDR3, the DNA is TGTGCCAGCAGTGGGGGCAGGGTAAATTCACCCCTCCACTTT.

This chain uses TRBV6-6 with TRBJ1-4; possible D gene TRBD1, 5 bases. V shed 5 bases and J shed 0 bases, with 13 bases lying between them. This CDR3 is 16 amino acids long. Looked up from germline, CDR1 is MNHNY and CDR2 is SVGAGI (reference sequence). The CDR3 DNA is TGTGCCAGCAGTCATGGACGGGGGGCAACTAATGAAAAACTGTTTTTT. Translating gives CASSHGRGATNEKLFF.

This chain uses TRBV6-1 with TRBJ1-4; D uncertain. This CDR3 is 17 amino acids long. Trimming left V 1 base short and J 8 bases short, with 20 bases between. The germline CDR1 and CDR2 sequences are MNHNS and SASEGT. The DNA of the CDR3 is TGTGCCAGCAGTGAAGAGAAACCGGACGTTGGAGGGGAAAAACTGTTTTTT. It encodes CASSEEKPDVGGEKLFF.

The chain links TRBV6-5 to TRBJ2-2; 8 bases are shared with TRBD2. J gave up 6 bases and V 2 bases, and 5 bases lay outside the gene matches. The CDR3 consists of 15 residues. Germline V gives CDR1 MNHEY, CDR2 SVGAGI. Here the CDR3 DNA reads TGTGCCAGCAGTTACCTTCGGGGGGGCGCCGGGGAGCTGTTTTTT. Encoded protein: CASSYLRGGAGELFF.

The rearrangement joins TRBV19 to TRBJ2-1; TRBD1 aligns across 10 bases. This CDR3 has 19 amino acids. Germline lookup yields CDR1 LNHDA and CDR2 SQIVND (reference sequence). With 4 bases clipped from V and 8 bases from J, the junction kept 20 bases outside the gene matches. The CDR3 nucleotides are TGTGCCAGTAGTACCCCCCAATGGACGGGACAGGGGACCGGGGATGAGCAGTTCTTC. Protein sequence: CASSTPQWTGQGTGDEQFF.

The chain has TRBV6-6 and TRBJ1-2; D not resolved. CDR1 and CDR2 from the germline V gene are MNHNY and SVGAGI (reference sequence). The CDR3 runs 15 residues. The ends were cut back, 5 bases at V and 2 bases at J, with 15 bases in the middle. CDR3 sequence reads: CASSNPGRENYGYTF. The CDR3 DNA sequence: TGTGCCAGCAGTAATCCCGGACGGGAGAACTATGGCTACACCTTC.